These 10 T cell receptor beta chains share one sample of origin, sequenced in a study of blood T cell repertoires in COVID-19. The data were produced by immunoSEQ multiplex PCR, yet TCRdb's version contains in-frame clones alone and is incomplete. In the table there are about 460,000 clones, 75% to 90% of which are singletons. What was sequenced was PBMCs or T cells enriched from blood (not recorded which). These receptors originate from a woman aged 60-75 years who had recovered from COVID-19.

To note about this clone: Germline is not matched at one junction end, which may reflect a read error. The V gene is TRBV2, the J gene TRBJ1-5, with 10 bases aligning to TRBD1. The CDR3 length is 12 residues. Germline V gene lookup returns CDR1 SNHLY and CDR2 FYNNEI. The CDR3 sequence is CASRLGQGGTIF. DNA of the CDR3: TGTGCCAGCCGACTCGGACAGGGGGGTACAATTTTT.

This clone was picked up many times. The chain recombines TRBV28 with TRBJ2-1; D might be TRBD2 (6 bases). This CDR3 has 13 residues. Trimming stripped 6 bases from V and 7 bases from J, with 13 bases between. The germline CDR1 and CDR2 sequences are MDHEN and SYDVKM. The CDR3 DNA reads TGTGCCAGCAGCCGGGGGACCTTGAATGAGCAGTTCTTC. Its protein is CASSRGTLNEQFF.

The chain recombines TRBV7-8 with TRBJ1-4, with 7 bases matching TRBD1. J gave up 14 bases and V 5 bases, and 17 bases lay outside the gene matches. This CDR3 has 15 residues. CDR1 and CDR2 from the germline V gene are SGHVS and FQNEAQ. Here the CDR3 reads CASSAKGADVPRLFF. CDR3 DNA: TGTGCCAGCAGCGCCAAGGGGGCGGACGTCCCTAGGCTGTTTTTT.

The chain joins TRBV13 to TRBJ2-7; TRBD1 matches 7 bases. Germline CDR1 PRHDT, CDR2 FYEKMQ (reference sequence). V was pared by 5 bases and J by 2 bases, with 6 bases of the junction left unmatched. The CDR3 contains 14 residues. CDR3 DNA: TGTGCCAGCAGCCCTCGGGACAGCCCCTACGAGCAGTACGTC. This encodes CASSPRDSPYEQYV.

This chain uses TRBV18 with TRBJ1-2, with unresolved D. This CDR3 has 13 residues. Germline V lookup: CDR1 KGHSH, CDR2 LQKENI. Trimming pared 2 bases from V and 2 bases from J, leaving 6 bases between. CDR3 residues: CASSPTDNYGYTF. The CDR3 nucleotides read TGTGCCAGCTCACCAACAGACAACTATGGCTACACCTTC. Using reference TRBV18 and TRBJ1-2 for the parts outside the CDR3, the full variable domain is NAGVMQNPRHLVRRRGQEARLRCSPMKGHSHVYWYRQLPEEGLKFMVYLQKENIIDESGMPKERFSAEFPKEGPSILRIQQVVRGDSAAYFCASSPTDNYGYTFGSGTRLTVV.

In this sample, this clone turned up once. This sequence joins TRBV11-2 and TRBJ1-1, with TRBD1 identical over 8 bases. J gave up 2 bases and V 5 bases, and 10 bases lay outside the gene matches. The germline gives CDR1 SGHAT, CDR2 FQNNGV. This CDR3 has 16 amino acids. CDR3 coding DNA: TGTGCCAGCAGCCCGTCCGTAGACAGGGGAAACACTGAAGCTTTCTTT. It codes for CASSPSVDRGNTEAFF. Using reference TRBV11-2 and TRBJ1-1 for the parts outside the CDR3, the full variable domain is EAGVAQSPRYKIIEKRQSVAFWCNPISGHATLYWYQQILGQGPKLLIQFQNNGVVDDSQLPKDRFSAERLKGVDSTLKIQPAKLEDSAVYLCASSPSVDRGNTEAFFGQGTRLTVV.

This sequence joins TRBV5-1 and TRBJ2-7; a possible D gene is TRBD2 (5 bases). Between the trimmed V and J ends, which lost 0 bases and 6 bases, there was a span of 16 bases. Germline V gene data show CDR1 as SGHRS and CDR2 as YFSETQ. The CDR3 has 15 residues. The CDR3 sequence is CASSLGDYLFGEQYF. In DNA form, the CDR3 reads TGCGCCAGCAGCTTGGGCGACTACCTTTTTGGCGAGCAGTACTTC.

The CDR3 region has the DNA TGTGCCAGCAGCCAAGGTAGTACAGGGAATAATTCACCCCTCCACTTT. This gives the protein CASSQGSTGNNSPLHF. This chain uses TRBV3-1 (or the pseudogene TRBV3-2) with TRBJ1-6; a weak D match, TRBD1 (6 bases). The germline gives CDR1 LGHDT, CDR2 YNNKEL (reference sequence). V dropped 1 base and J dropped 5 bases, with 12 bases sitting between them. CDR3 length equals 16 residues.

The chain employs TRBV3-1 (or the pseudogene TRBV3-2) and TRBJ2-3, with 12 bases matching TRBD2. V lost 1 base to trimming and J lost 2 bases; unmatched junction nucleotides: 4. The CDR3 extends over 17 amino acids. Germline V CDR1 and CDR2: LGHDT, YNNKEL (reference sequence). The CDR3 region is CASSQGSSGGATDTQYF. CDR3 nucleotide sequence: TGTGCCAGCAGCCAAGGTTCTAGCGGGGGGGCCACAGATACGCAGTATTTT.

The gene calls are TRBV6-5 and TRBJ1-1; D possibly corresponds to TRBD1 (5 bases). The V end was cut by 0 bases, the J end by 7 bases, with 18 bases between. CDR1 is MNHEY and CDR2 is SVGAGI in the germline V gene. The CDR3 length is 16 residues. CDR3 in amino acids: CASSYSHGAGPVEAFF. The CDR3 DNA sequence: TGTGCCAGCAGTTACTCTCACGGGGCGGGGCCGGTTGAAGCTTTCTTT.